This TCR beta chain was sequenced during a study of CD8+ T cells in alopecia areata. Study background: Tofacitinib dosing lasted 6 to 18 months, which was then followed by 6 months off drug.

Treatment: oral pan-JAK inhibitor, 5-10 mg twice daily. Sequencing relied on a cDNA template that was reverse transcribed from extracted RNA. Sequencing was performed with immunoSEQ multiplex PCR; in TCRdb, only in-frame clones are kept and a portion is missing. The sample has some 110,000 clones; about 60% are singletons. This clone was found a few times. This clonotype was sampled from a human donor with alopecia areata. Sequenced material: CD8+ T cells sorted from blood, taken at week 24, from a patient treated with tofacitinib.

CDR3 in DNA: TGCGCCAGCAGCTTTGGGACAGGGGTAATCGAGCAGTACTTC. It translates to CASSFGTGVIEQYF. The rearrangement links TRBV5-1 to TRBJ2-7; TRBD1 agrees at 10 bases. The CDR3 length is 14 residues. Germline values: CDR1 SGHRS, CDR2 YFSETQ. The ends lost 2 bases at V and 6 bases at J; junction bases unmatched: 5.